One and the same sample provided the 31 T cell receptor beta chains below, sequenced in a study of T-cell reconstitution after alpha-beta-depleted transplantation in children. Unique molecular identifiers were built into the TCRbeta library. TCRdb processed the PCR reads anew with MiXCR; each CDR3 protein has one entry. The sample has around 120,000 distinct CDR3 sequences, 23% seen once. The sequencing used PBMCs, mostly from graft donor cells, collected 180 days after TCRalphabeta/CD19-depleted stem cell transplant. The receptors come from a male patient between 2 and 15 years old who had a stem cell transplant for chronic granulomatous disease, so the T cells may come from the graft donor.

The rearrangement uses TRBV5-6 and TRBJ2-3; tentative D call: TRBD1 (6 bases). The CDR3 has 14 residues. V was trimmed by 4 bases and J by 1 base, leaving 10 bases between them. The germline V gene encodes CDR1 SGHDT and CDR2 YYEEEE. CDR3 nucleotides: TGTGCCAGCAGCCGCGACAGGCGCACAGATACGCAGTATTTT. This translates into CASSRDRRTDTQYF.

The V and J genes are TRBV5-6 and TRBJ2-2, with D perhaps matching TRBD1 or TRBD2 (6 bases each). Trimming removed 2 bases from V and 4 bases from J, with 12 bases in between. This CDR3 comprises 15 residues. The germline V gene encodes CDR1 SGHDT and CDR2 YYEEEE. CDR3 amino acids: CASSLGGRFTGELFF. CDR3 nucleotides: TGTGCCAGCAGCTTAGGGGGGCGGTTCACCGGGGAGCTGTTTTTT.

This clonotype appeared a few times. V usage is TRBV12-3 or TRBV12-4 and J usage is TRBJ1-2; D is possibly TRBD1 (5 bases). The V gene lost 4 bases and the J gene lost 8 bases, with 11 bases spanning the gap. The CDR3 covers 12 residues. CDR3 amino acids: CASSSRTRGYTF. The CDR3 region has the DNA TGTGCCAGCAGTTCCCGGACACGGGGCTACACCTTC.

The chain combines TRBV20-1 with TRBJ2-1, with 8 positions matching TRBD2. Trimming cost V 5 bases and J 2 bases; bases outside gene matches: 8. There are 15 residues in the CDR3. Germline V gives CDR1 DFQATT, CDR2 SNEGSKA (reference sequence). CDR3: CSAPIISGAYNEQFF. CDR3 nucleotides: TGCAGTGCTCCCATAATTAGCGGGGCCTACAATGAGCAGTTCTTC.

The chain uses TRBV12-3 or TRBV12-4 and TRBJ2-7, with 10 bases matching TRBD1. V shed 4 bases, J shed 8 bases, and the junction held 8 bases outside the gene matches. This CDR3 region has 14 residues. The CDR3 is CASSWAGQGYKQYF. The DNA for the CDR3 is TGTGCCAGCAGTTGGGCGGGACAGGGGTACAAGCAGTACTTC.

The J gene is TRBJ2-5, the V gene TRBV20-1; 7 bases line up with TRBD1. The length of the CDR3 is 14 residues. Per germline, CDR1 DFQATT and CDR2 SNEGSKA (reference sequence). With 3 bases clipped from V and 0 bases from J, the junction kept 4 bases outside the gene matches. The CDR3 loop is CSASDRVYQETQYF. The CDR3 coding sequence is TGCAGTGCTAGCGACAGGGTGTACCAAGAGACCCAGTACTTC.

The CDR3 loop reads CASSPQDKGTEAFF. CDR3 in DNA: TGTGCCAGCTCACCACAGGATAAGGGAACTGAAGCTTTCTTT. The rearrangement uses TRBV18 and TRBJ1-1; D unresolved. The CDR3 extends over 14 amino acids. The V end was cut by 1 base, the J end by 5 bases, with 11 bases between. CDR1 is KGHSH and CDR2 is LQKENI in the germline V gene. Combining the CDR3 with reference TRBV18 and TRBJ1-1 gives the whole variable domain NAGVMQNPRHLVRRRGQEARLRCSPMKGHSHVYWYRQLPEEGLKFMVYLQKENIIDESGMPKERFSAEFPKEGPSILRIQQVVRGDSAAYFCASSPQDKGTEAFFGQGTRLTVV.

J is TRBJ2-3 and V is TRBV12-3 or TRBV12-4, with D possibly TRBD2 on 6 matching bases. The CDR3 consists of 16 residues. V was shortened by 8 bases and J by 2 bases, with 20 bases between the two germline ends. The CDR3 coding sequence is TGTGCCAGCTATCCAAGGACGGGACTCTTCACAGATACGCAGTATTTT. This sequence encodes CASYPRTGLFTDTQYF.

This clonotype was observed many times. CDR3 amino acids: CASSRSGTGGHGYTF. DNA for the CDR3: TGTGCCAGCAGCCGATCCGGGACAGGGGGCCATGGCTACACCTTC. The chain carries TRBV12-3 or TRBV12-4 and TRBJ1-2; 12 nucleotides line up with TRBD1. V shed 6 bases, J shed 6 bases, and the junction held 8 bases outside the gene matches. The CDR3 sequence is 15 residues long.

This clonotype occurred many times. J is TRBJ2-7 and V is TRBV12-3 or TRBV12-4; 14 bases fit TRBD2. J lost 5 bases, V lost 7 bases, and 10 bases had no gene match. The CDR3 is made up of 16 amino acids. CDR3: CASKLRLAGGPHEQYF. The CDR3 nucleotides read TGTGCCAGCAAACTTAGACTAGCGGGAGGGCCGCACGAGCAGTACTTC.

The V gene is TRBV4-3, the J gene TRBJ2-2, with 12 nucleotides matching TRBD1. Trimming took 6 bases from V and 4 from J; bases not matched to a gene: 9. The CDR3 sequence is 17 residues long. Germline CDR1 reads LGHNA; CDR2 reads YSLEER. CDR3 DNA: TGCGCCAGCAGACCCCAGCCGGGACAGGGGGCCACCGGGGAGCTGTTTTTT. Its translation is CASRPQPGQGATGELFF.

This clonotype was seen at least ten times. The J gene is TRBJ2-3, the V gene TRBV5-1, with D perhaps TRBD1 or TRBD2 (5 bases each). CDR1 is SGHRS, CDR2 YFSETQ, per germline. V was trimmed by 4 bases and J by 0 bases, leaving 15 bases between them. The CDR3 consists of 16 residues. In nucleotides, the CDR3 is TGCGCCAGCAGCCCGACCGGGACGCAAAGCACAGATACGCAGTATTTT. Translating it yields CASSPTGTQSTDTQYF. Filled out from reference TRBV5-1 and TRBJ2-3, the complete variable domain reads KAGVTQTPRYLIKTRGQQVTLSCSPISGHRSVSWYQQTPGQGLQFLFEYFSETQRNKGNFPGRFSGRQFSNSRSEMNVSTLELGDSALYLCASSPTGTQSTDTQYFGPGTRLTVL.

The chain is built from TRBV12-3 or TRBV12-4 and TRBJ2-2; TRBD2 agrees at 7 bases. This CDR3 region has 15 residues. V trimming: 3 bases; J trimming: 5 bases; junction bases outside the gene matches: 6. CDR3 region: CASSFAGVGTGELFF. The CDR3 nucleotides read TGTGCCAGCAGTTTTGCGGGAGTGGGGACCGGGGAGCTGTTTTTT.

This clonotype has only a few counts. The V gene is TRBV7-9, the J gene TRBJ2-1; a weak D match, TRBD2 (5 bases). The V end was cut by 7 bases, the J end by 4 bases, with 17 bases between. CDR1 and CDR2 (germline): SEHNR, FQNEAQ (reference sequence). The CDR3 has 15 residues. CDR3 residues: CASTWERSLYNEQFF. The DNA for the CDR3 is TGTGCCAGCACTTGGGAGCGGTCCCTATACAATGAGCAGTTCTTC. The variable domain in full, completed from reference TRBV7-9 and TRBJ2-1, reads DTGVSQNPRHKITKRGQNVTFRCDPISEHNRLYWYRQTLGQGPEFLTYFQNEAQLEKSRLLSDRFSAERPKGSFSTLEIQRTEQGDSAMYLCASTWERSLYNEQFFGPGTRLTVL.

To note about this clonotype: One junction end does not reproduce the germline sequence, and a read error may be involved. The J gene is TRBJ2-2, the V gene TRBV29-1; possibly TRBD2 for D (6 bases). Germline V gives CDR1 SQVTM, CDR2 ANQGSEA. The CDR3 runs to 15 residues. The CDR3 loop is CSTWGVSGNTGDLFF. The CDR3 DNA sequence: TGCAGCACATGGGGGGTCAGCGGTAACACCGGGGACCTGTTTTTT.

This sequence joins TRBV24-1 and TRBJ2-5; 10 bases are shared with TRBD1. V was clipped by 5 bases and J by 1 base; unmatched bases: 0. Germline assignment: CDR1 KGHDR and CDR2 SFDVKD. The CDR3 sequence is 14 residues long. The CDR3 nucleotides read TGTGCCACCAGTGGGGACAGGGGCCAAGAGACCCAGTACTTC. Translation gives CATSGDRGQETQYF.

The gene calls are TRBV5-1 and TRBJ2-1; tentative D call: TRBD2 (5 bases). V shed 4 bases and J shed 1 base, with 12 bases lying between them. This CDR3 comprises 15 residues. The germline CDR1 and CDR2 sequences are SGHRS and YFSETQ. The CDR3 DNA is TGCGCCAGCAGCAGAAGAGCGGATTCCTACAATGAGCAGTTCTTC. It yields the protein CASSRRADSYNEQFF.

This clonotype was seen at least ten times. The V call is TRBV12-3 or TRBV12-4, the J call TRBJ2-7, with 8 bases matching TRBD1. This CDR3 spans 13 amino acids. J was trimmed by 4 bases and V by 3 bases; bases with no gene match: 2. This CDR3 reads CASSFYRGYEQYF. The CDR3 DNA reads as TGTGCCAGCAGTTTTTACAGGGGGTACGAGCAGTACTTC.

This clonotype was counted ten times or more. CDR3: CASSVLADHMNTGELFF. The CDR3, as DNA: TGTGCCAGCAGTGTACTAGCGGACCACATGAACACCGGGGAGCTGTTTTTT. V and J are TRBV12-3 or TRBV12-4 and TRBJ2-2; 8 bases agree with TRBD2. CDR3 size: 17 residues. The junction had 9 bases not matched to a gene; V was cut back by 5 bases and J by 1 base.

Many counts were recorded for this clonotype. The chain links TRBV15 to TRBJ2-2; the match to TRBD2 covers 11 bases. In germline, CDR1 is LNHNV, CDR2 YYDKDF (reference sequence). J was trimmed by 6 bases and V by 3 bases; bases with no gene match: 9. The CDR3 is 17 residues long. CDR3 nucleotide sequence: TGTGCCACCAGCAGGGTGACTAGCGGGAAAATTGCCGGGGAGCTGTTTTTT. It codes for CATSRVTSGKIAGELFF. Full variable domain (rest looked up from reference TRBV15 and TRBJ2-2): DAMVIQNPRYQVTQFGKPVTLSCSQTLNHNVMYWYQQKSSQAPKLLFHYYDKDFNNEADTPDNFQSRRPNTSFCFLDIRSPGLGDTAMYLCATSRVTSGKIAGELFFGEGSRLTVL.

The chain carries TRBV12-3 or TRBV12-4 and TRBJ2-5; tentative D call: TRBD1 (7 bases). This CDR3 is built from 11 residues. Trimming pared 5 bases from V and 7 bases from J, leaving 8 bases between. The CDR3 region is CASSQGGTQYF. CDR3 bases: TGTGCCAGCAGTCAGGGGGGGACCCAGTACTTC.

This clonotype came up many times. V gene TRBV20-1 combines with J gene TRBJ2-7; D remains unclear. The CDR3 extends over 13 amino acids. In germline, CDR1 is DFQATT, CDR2 SNEGSKA (reference sequence). Trimming stripped 6 bases from V and 2 bases from J, with 14 bases between. The CDR3 protein is CSASVRRTYEQYF. CDR3 in DNA: TGCAGTGCATCGGTTAGGCGCACCTACGAGCAGTACTTC.

The rearrangement uses TRBV7-2 and TRBJ2-5, with D possibly TRBD1 on 6 matching bases. The CDR3 has 13 amino acids. The ends were cut back, 1 base at V and 5 bases at J, with 8 bases in the middle. Per germline, CDR1 SGHTA and CDR2 FQGNSA. The CDR3 DNA follows: TGTGCCAGCAGCTTAGTTGGGGGCGAGACCCAGTACTTC. Its protein product is CASSLVGGETQYF.

At least ten counts were recorded for this clonotype. The chain carries TRBV4-3 and TRBJ2-7, with 9 bases matching TRBD1. The CDR3 is 14 amino acids. V lost 5 bases to trimming and J lost 0 bases; unmatched junction nucleotides: 2. From germline, CDR1 is LGHNA and CDR2 YSLEER. In nucleotides, the CDR3 is TGCGCCAGCAGCGAGGGACAGGGCTCCTACGAGCAGTACTTC. Encoded protein: CASSEGQGSYEQYF.

The chain employs TRBV12-3 or TRBV12-4 and TRBJ2-7; D could derive from TRBD1 or TRBD2 (6 bases each). Trimming took 5 bases from V and 3 from J, leaving 14 bases between them. This CDR3 is 14 amino acids long. CDR3 in DNA: TGTGCCAGCAGTCCCCGGAGGGGGGTCTACGAGCAGTACTTC. Translating it yields CASSPRRGVYEQYF.

This CDR3 reads CASSYSGPAYEQYF. CDR3 bases: TGTGCCAGCAGTTACTCGGGTCCCGCCTACGAGCAGTACTTC. The V call is TRBV6-5, the J call TRBJ2-7, with unresolved D. Germline V lookup: CDR1 MNHEY, CDR2 SVGAGI. V lost 0 bases to trimming and J lost 2 bases, with 8 bases between them. CDR3 length: 14 amino acids.

Comment on this clonotype: One end of the junction does not line up with germline, which may come from a read error. The chain links TRBV20-1 to TRBJ2-1, with 8 bases aligning to TRBD2. This CDR3 is built from 13 residues. Germline V lookup: CDR1 DFQATT, CDR2 SNEGSKA (reference sequence). The CDR3 reads CSARGRGGNEHFF. The CDR3 DNA reads as TGCAGTGCTAGAGGCCGGGGGGGGAATGAGCACTTCTTC.

This clonotype was observed many times. The J gene is TRBJ1-2, the V gene TRBV20-1; TRBD1 is a possible D gene (5 bases). The CDR3 totals 12 residues. Germline V gene sequence: CDR1 DFQATT, CDR2 SNEGSKA (reference sequence). CDR3 DNA sequence: TGCATCCCCAAGGAAGGGGCAGAAGGCTACACCTTC. This translates into CIPKEGAEGYTF.

The rearrangement links TRBV27 to TRBJ1-1; D possibly corresponds to TRBD1 (5 bases). V lost 4 bases to trimming and J lost 3 bases, with 9 bases between them. Germline-derived CDR1 and CDR2 are MNHEY and SMNVEV (reference sequence). The CDR3 is 13 amino acids. CDR3 DNA sequence: TGTGCCAGCAGTTACACAGGTTACACTGAAGCTTTCTTT. It specifies CASSYTGYTEAFF.

This clonotype was detected ten times or more. The chain joins TRBV6-5 to TRBJ2-2; 9 bases are a match to TRBD1. V gave up 4 bases and J gave up 4 bases; unmatched junction bases: 4. This CDR3 contains 15 residues. CDR1 is MNHEY and CDR2 is SVGAGI in the germline V gene. The CDR3 sequence: CASSLDRGGTGELFF. The DNA of the CDR3 is TGTGCCAGCAGTTTGGACAGGGGAGGCACCGGGGAGCTGTTTTTT.

The chain recombines TRBV12-3 or TRBV12-4 with TRBJ1-1; D unresolved. The CDR3 runs 14 residues. V lost 3 bases and J lost 2, with 10 bases in between. The CDR3: CASSFYGGNTEAFF. CDR3 nucleotides: TGTGCCAGCAGTTTCTATGGAGGAAACACTGAAGCTTTCTTT.